A single sample is the source of the 2 T cell receptor beta chains below, sequenced in a study of immune evolution from preneoplasia to lung adenocarcinoma. The data were produced by immunoSEQ multiplex PCR, yet TCRdb's version contains in-frame clones alone and is incomplete. The table lists 20,000 or so clones, about 71% of them singletons. The source material was FFPE invasive lung adenocarcinoma tissue. The receptors derive from a person aged 55 to 75 with lung adenocarcinoma.

This chain links TRBV4-2 with TRBJ2-2; D call uncertain. The CDR3 sequence is 15 residues long. The V gene's germline CDR1 is LGHNA and CDR2 YNFKEQ. V lost 4 bases, J lost 4 bases, and 13 bases lay in between. CDR3 nucleotides: TGTGCCAGCAGCCTCGAGGCCCTTAGCACCGGGGAGCTGTTTTTT. Translation gives CASSLEALSTGELFF.

The genes are TRBV21-1 and TRBJ2-6. TRBV21-1 is recorded as a pseudogene. This CDR3 has 16 amino acids. The CDR3 coding sequence is TGTGCCAGCAACATGGACGTGCGCTCTGGGGCCAACGTCCTGACTTTC. This codes for CASNMDVRSGANVLTF.